This T cell receptor (beta chain) was sequenced during a study of OX40 agonist ivuxolimab in advanced cancers. The germline V gene encodes CDR1 MNHEY and CDR2 SMNVEV (reference sequence). V was pared by 2 bases and J by 0 bases, with 15 bases between. This CDR3 comprises 17 residues. This clone was observed a single time. Its specificity is not known. The study's findings and limits: Among some nonresponders, normalized T-cell clonal expansion was also low. Both CD4+ and CD8+ T cell populations in blood had undergone clonal expansion by week 6 at 0.1 to 3.0 mg/kg.

Clones were read by immunoSEQ multiplex PCR, and TCRdb kept only the in-frame ones, dropping some. The sample lists 65,000 to 95,000 clones, around 94% occurring once. The J gene is TRBJ2-3, the V gene TRBV27; the D call may be TRBD1 or TRBD2 (6 bases each). The sample was CD4+ or CD8+ T cells sorted from blood, taken in a trial of the OX40 agonist ivuxolimab. The receptor comes from an adult with an advanced solid tumor such as melanoma, head and neck, liver or kidney cancer. Here the CDR3 DNA reads TGTGCCAGCAGTTTAGTCCCGGGGGCGGCTAGCACAGATACGCAGTATTTT. This translates into CASSLVPGAASTDTQYF.